What follows is one TCR beta chain and its context. The sample is drawn from a study of OX40 agonist ivuxolimab in advanced cancers. The CDR3 contains 16 residues. Germline assignment: CDR1 LNHDA and CDR2 SQIVND (reference sequence). Trimming pared 6 bases from V and 3 bases from J, leaving 20 bases between. Clones were sequenced by immunoSEQ multiplex PCR, and TCRdb holds only the in-frame ones, with some missing. Counted here are over 50,000 clones, around 90% occurring once; the ten biggest clones make up approximately 25%. The V call is TRBV19, the J call TRBJ1-1; D ambiguous. This sequence originates from an adult with an advanced solid tumor such as melanoma, head and neck, liver or kidney cancer. The starting material was CD4+ or CD8+ T cells sorted from blood, obtained in a trial of the OX40 agonist ivuxolimab. CDR3 protein: CASRPFSGRADTEAFF. Written as DNA, the CDR3 is TGTGCCAGTAGGCCTTTTTCCGGGAGGGCCGACACTGAAGCTTTCTTT.